What follows are 31 T cell receptor beta chains derived from one specimen sequenced in a study of blood T cell repertoires in COVID-19 (dated by TCRdb to the early 2020s). Receptor libraries were prepared by the immunoSEQ multiplex PCR assay. In its TCRdb copy, this immuneACCESS table keeps in-frame sequences only and misses some clones. Where compared with another copy, unresolved V genes explain less than half of these, and the others have no known cause. A total of 130,000 to 150,000 clones appear in this sample, roughly 80% of them only once. Together, the top ten hold 3% of the sample. The sequenced material came from peripheral blood. Receptors were obtained from a woman of 80 years or more with acute or convalescent COVID-19.

This chain uses TRBV6-2 or TRBV6-3 with TRBJ1-1; tentatively, D is TRBD1 (5 bases). Germline CDR1 reads MNHEY; CDR2 reads SVGEGT. The CDR3 consists of 14 residues. With 4 bases removed from V and 2 bases from J, the gap between germline ends came to 11 bases. The CDR3 nucleotides are TGTGCCAGCAGTTTTGGAAGGGGAAACACTGAAGCTTTCTTT. This codes for CASSFGRGNTEAFF.

The chain combines TRBV10-3 with TRBJ2-7; possible D gene TRBD2, 6 bases. Per germline, CDR1 ENHRY and CDR2 SYGVKD. This CDR3 has 17 amino acids. V was shortened by 0 bases and J by 0 bases, with 15 bases between the two germline ends. The CDR3 spells CAISESRRDLSSYEQYF. CDR3 nucleotide sequence: TGTGCCATCAGTGAGTCCCGCAGGGACTTATCCTCCTACGAGCAGTACTTC.

This clone was seen more than once but under ten times. V gene TRBV7-9 combines with J gene TRBJ1-5; TRBD1 matches 7 bases. V shed 2 bases, J shed 3 bases, and the junction held 7 bases outside the gene matches. CDR3 length: 16 amino acids. The germline V gene encodes CDR1 SEHNR and CDR2 FQNEAQ (reference sequence). The CDR3 DNA reads TGTGCCAGCAGCTTATATGCGGGACAGAACAATCAGCCCCAGCATTTT. Translated, it gives CASSLYAGQNNQPQHF.

The rearrangement links TRBV7-9 to TRBJ1-1; 10 bases line up with TRBD1. Germline loops: CDR1 SEHNR, CDR2 FQNEAQ (reference sequence). This CDR3 has 14 amino acids. The V gene end was trimmed by 6 bases and the J gene end by 11 bases; junction bases not matched to a gene: 12. The CDR3 DNA reads as TGTGCCAGCAGAGAGACAGGGGGCCTGGAAGTCGCTTTCTTT. Its protein is CASRETGGLEVAFF.

The chain employs TRBV5-1 and TRBJ2-1; TRBD2 agrees at 13 bases. Germline CDR1 reads SGHRS; CDR2 reads YFSETQ. CDR3 length: 16 residues. Germline trimming cut 3 bases from V and 8 bases from J; bases unmatched to any gene: 8. CDR3: CASSSRLAGGGDEQFF. The CDR3 coding sequence is TGCGCCAGCAGCTCCCGACTAGCGGGGGGTGGGGATGAGCAGTTCTTC.

V is TRBV6-5 and J is TRBJ1-1; no definite D call. The CDR3 sequence is 14 residues long. Trimming stripped 2 bases from V and 3 bases from J, with 10 bases between. CDR1 MNHEY and CDR2 SVGAGI come from the germline V gene. In DNA, the CDR3 is TGTGCCAGCAGTTACGGCGGCAGAGACACTGAAGCTTTCTTT. It codes for CASSYGGRDTEAFF.

This chain links TRBV19 with TRBJ1-5; TRBD1 aligns across 7 bases. Germline trimming cut 4 bases from V and 4 bases from J; bases unmatched to any gene: 10. Looked up from germline, CDR1 is LNHDA and CDR2 is SQIVND (reference sequence). The CDR3 extends over 16 amino acids. CDR3 sequence (DNA): TGTGCCAGTAGTACCACGGGACAGTTAGGAAATCAGCCCCAGCATTTT. Translating it yields CASSTTGQLGNQPQHF.

The chain combines TRBV6-2 or TRBV6-3 with TRBJ1-1; maybe TRBD1 (5 bases). CDR3 length: 14 amino acids. Germline V gives CDR1 MNHEY, CDR2 SVGEGT. V was clipped by 0 bases and J by 1 base, with 6 bases between them. The CDR3 sequence: CASSYSGGNTEAFF. DNA for the CDR3: TGTGCCAGCAGTTACTCGGGGGGGAACACTGAAGCTTTCTTT.

V gene TRBV5-5 combines with J gene TRBJ2-7; tentatively, D is TRBD2 (6 bases). There are 15 residues in the CDR3. Trimming took 3 bases from V and 3 from J, leaving 16 bases between them. Germline V gives CDR1 SGHKS, CDR2 YYEKEE (reference sequence). The chain's CDR3 is CASSSGDPPGYEQYF. For the CDR3, the DNA is TGTGCCAGCAGCTCGGGAGATCCGCCAGGCTACGAGCAGTACTTC.

V gene TRBV5-5 combines with J gene TRBJ1-3; 7 bases line up with TRBD1. From germline, CDR1 is SGHKS and CDR2 YYEKEE (reference sequence). V gave up 5 bases and J gave up 2 bases; unmatched junction bases: 4. This CDR3 region has 14 residues. DNA for the CDR3: TGTGCCAGCAGATTCACAGGGGCTGGAAACACCATATATTTT. Translation gives CASRFTGAGNTIYF.

The rearrangement joins TRBV15 to TRBJ2-7, with TRBD1 matching over 7 bases. The V segment lost 5 bases and the J segment 0 bases; nucleotides outside the gene matches: 4. This CDR3 contains 14 residues. Germline V gene lookup returns CDR1 LNHNV and CDR2 YYDKDF (reference sequence). DNA for the CDR3: TGTGCCACCAGCGGGGACAGCTTCTCCTACGAGCAGTACTTC. As protein: CATSGDSFSYEQYF.

J is TRBJ1-4 and V is TRBV2, with a tentative D call TRBD1 (6 bases). The germline V gene encodes CDR1 SNHLY and CDR2 FYNNEI. Trimming shortened V by 6 bases and J by 5 bases, and 13 bases separated the two germline ends. CDR3 length equals 14 residues. For the CDR3, the DNA is TGTGCCAGCAGCCCACAGGGAGGGAATGAAAAACTGTTTTTT. Its protein product is CASSPQGGNEKLFF.

The chain joins TRBV27 to TRBJ2-5, with a possible D match to TRBD1 (6 bases). The length of the CDR3 is 19 residues. With 4 bases removed from V and 3 bases from J, the gap between germline ends came to 27 bases. Germline values: CDR1 MNHEY, CDR2 SMNVEV (reference sequence). The CDR3 reads CASSYHGTDRVGGEETQYF. CDR3 in DNA: TGTGCCAGCAGTTATCACGGGACGGATCGGGTTGGGGGCGAAGAGACCCAGTACTTC.

The chain combines TRBV19 with TRBJ1-1; 10 bases line up with TRBD1. CDR3 size: 13 residues. Trimming took 10 bases from V and 3 from J; bases not matched to a gene: 5. Germline loops: CDR1 LNHDA, CDR2 SQIVND (reference sequence). In DNA, the CDR3 is TGTGCCACTGCCGACAGGGGGCACACTGAAGCTTTCTTT. Its translation is CATADRGHTEAFF.

This chain connects TRBV3-1 (or the pseudogene TRBV3-2) to TRBJ1-2; the D gene is possibly TRBD1 (6 bases). The CDR3 totals 14 residues. V was shortened by 4 bases and J by 7 bases, with 16 bases between the two germline ends. Germline V gene lookup returns CDR1 LGHDT and CDR2 YNNKEL (reference sequence). The CDR3 coding sequence is TGTGCCAGCAGCCCAGCTCGGGGGGGGGCTGGCTACACCTTC. It yields the protein CASSPARGGAGYTF.

This rearrangement joins TRBV5-6 to TRBJ2-5; 13 bases are shared with TRBD2. V was clipped by 3 bases and J by 2 bases; unmatched bases: 4. The CDR3 extends over 16 amino acids. Germline-derived CDR1 and CDR2 are SGHDT and YYEEEE. The CDR3 is CASSSGLAGWQETQYF. CDR3 sequence (DNA): TGTGCCAGCAGCTCGGGACTAGCGGGGTGGCAAGAGACCCAGTACTTC.

The V call is TRBV11-3, the J call TRBJ2-7; TRBD1 is a possible D gene (5 bases). Germline V gene sequence: CDR1 SGHNT, CDR2 YENEEA. The CDR3 consists of 15 residues. Trimming took 4 bases from V and 3 from J, leaving 16 bases between them. This chain's CDR3 is CASSSDSRPLYEQYF. The CDR3 nucleotides read TGTGCCAGCAGCTCTGACAGCCGCCCCCTCTACGAGCAGTACTTC.

V is TRBV5-1 and J is TRBJ1-2; 9 nucleotides line up with TRBD1. Per the germline V gene, CDR1 is SGHRS and CDR2 is YFSETQ. The CDR3 has 13 residues. The J segment lost 7 bases and the V segment lost 4 bases, leaving 5 bases of the junction unmatched. CDR3 sequence reads: CASSPGTGSGYTF. The DNA for the CDR3 is TGCGCCAGCAGCCCCGGGACAGGGAGTGGCTACACCTTC.

The sample holds one count of this clone. This rearrangement joins TRBV29-1 to TRBJ2-3; 10 bases agree with TRBD2. CDR1 and CDR2 (germline): SQVTM, ANQGSEA. CDR3 length equals 16 residues. The J segment lost 3 bases and the V segment lost 0 bases, leaving 6 bases of the junction unmatched. The CDR3 protein is CSVEDISGGATDTQYF. The CDR3, as DNA: TGCAGCGTTGAAGACATAAGCGGGGGGGCAACAGATACGCAGTATTTT.

This sequence joins TRBV30 and TRBJ1-1, with D maybe TRBD1 (5 bases). In germline, CDR1 is GTSNPN, CDR2 SVGIG (reference sequence). V lost 5 bases and J lost 5, with 39 bases in between. The length of the CDR3 is 21 residues. The CDR3 loop is CAWDPKSGGGTQGSATTEAFF. The CDR3 nucleotides are TGTGCCTGGGACCCGAAATCCGGGGGGGGGACCCAAGGATCGGCTACTACTGAAGCTTTCTTT.

This clone occurred a few times. The rearrangement links TRBV10-2 to TRBJ1-5, with 7 bases fitting TRBD1. The V gene end was trimmed by 3 bases and the J gene end by 2 bases; junction bases not matched to a gene: 7. The CDR3 is made up of 16 amino acids. Per the germline V gene, CDR1 is WSHSY and CDR2 is SAAADI. The DNA for the CDR3 is TGCGCCAGCAGTGACTCGGACAGGAGACGCAATCAGCCCCAGCATTTT. Protein: CASSDSDRRRNQPQHF.

This chain connects TRBV7-3 to TRBJ2-3; TRBD2 aligns across 8 bases. Unmatched junction bases numbered 4, after V lost 3 bases and J lost 5 bases. Per germline, CDR1 SGHTA and CDR2 FQGTGA. The CDR3 contains 14 residues. In nucleotides, the CDR3 is TGTGCCAGCAGCTTTGGACTAGCAGGAGATACGCAGTATTTT. It specifies CASSFGLAGDTQYF.

The chain is built from TRBV3-1 (or the pseudogene TRBV3-2) and TRBJ1-4; D gene uncertain. Germline V gene data show CDR1 as LGHDT and CDR2 as YNNKEL (reference sequence). With 4 bases removed from V and 6 bases from J, the gap between germline ends came to 6 bases. The CDR3 spans 12 residues. As DNA, the CDR3 is TGTGCCAGCAGCCTGCGGGATGAAAAACTGTTTTTT. Translated: CASSLRDEKLFF.

The rearrangement joins TRBV21-1 to TRBJ2-1; TRBD2 is the table's D call and was not checked against the DNA. TRBV21-1 is termed a pseudogene. This CDR3 comprises 14 residues. In DNA, the CDR3 is TGTGCCAGCAGCAAAGGGTGTGGGGGGAATGAGCAGTTCTTC. Its protein product is CASSKGCGGNEQFF.

V is TRBV7-8 and J is TRBJ1-4; tentatively, D is TRBD1 (5 bases). Trimming pared 5 bases from V and 3 bases from J, leaving 16 bases between. The CDR3 consists of 16 residues. In germline, CDR1 is SGHVS, CDR2 FQNEAQ. CDR3 sequence reads: CASSPLGGMANEKLFF. CDR3 DNA sequence: TGTGCCAGCAGCCCCTTGGGGGGGATGGCTAATGAAAAACTGTTTTTT.

The chain employs TRBV9 and TRBJ2-7; D might be TRBD2 (6 bases). Trimming left V 9 bases short and J 3 bases short, with 25 bases between. Germline-derived CDR1 and CDR2 are SGDLS and YYNGEE. The CDR3 contains 16 residues. CDR3 sequence (DNA): TGTGCCACCTACTGGGACTCCCTGGTTCGATACTACGAGCAGTACTTC. This sequence encodes CATYWDSLVRYYEQYF.

This chain joins TRBV5-8 and TRBJ2-3; a possible D gene is TRBD1 (7 bases). Per the germline V gene, CDR1 is SGHTS and CDR2 is YDEGEE. CDR3 length equals 14 residues. Between the trimmed V and J ends, which lost 6 bases and 5 bases, there was a span of 16 bases. The CDR3 spells CASISQGGGDTQYF. In DNA form, the CDR3 reads TGTGCCAGCATCTCGCAGGGGGGTGGAGATACGCAGTATTTT.

The chain couples TRBV10-3 to TRBJ2-1; 9 bases agree with TRBD2. The CDR3 extends over 16 amino acids. J was trimmed by 8 bases and V by 3 bases; bases with no gene match: 11. Per germline, CDR1 ENHRY and CDR2 SYGVKD. CDR3 nucleotides: TGTGCCATCAGTGAAGGGCGGGGGGGGACTACGGATGAGCAGTTCTTC. It codes for CAISEGRGGTTDEQFF.

This clone appeared a single time. In DNA form, the CDR3 reads TGCGCCAGCAGCCAAGGAGTAGGACAGGGGTACAATCAGCCCCAGCATTTT. Translated: CASSQGVGQGYNQPQHF. The chain employs TRBV4-1 and TRBJ1-5; 9 bases line up with TRBD1. The CDR3 runs to 17 residues. The J segment lost 3 bases and the V segment lost 1 base, leaving 7 bases of the junction unmatched. CDR1 and CDR2 (germline): MGHRA, YSYEKL.

This clone was observed once. The chain uses TRBV7-6 and TRBJ1-3; no firm D call. The CDR3 extends over 13 amino acids. Trimming cost V 5 bases and J 9 bases, with 14 bases left between them. Germline-derived CDR1 and CDR2 are SGHVS and FNYEAQ. This CDR3 is CASSRDTAGTIYF. The CDR3 nucleotides read TGTGCCAGCAGCCGAGACACTGCCGGCACCATATATTTT.

The chain couples TRBV29-1 to TRBJ1-2; 12 nucleotides match TRBD1. The CDR3 loop spans 13 amino acids. In germline, CDR1 is SQVTM, CDR2 ANQGSEA. J lost 8 bases, V lost 7 bases, and 8 bases had no gene match. CDR3 nucleotide sequence: TGCAGCGCTAACGCCGGGACAGGGGGCGGCTACACCTTC. Translation: CSANAGTGGGYTF.